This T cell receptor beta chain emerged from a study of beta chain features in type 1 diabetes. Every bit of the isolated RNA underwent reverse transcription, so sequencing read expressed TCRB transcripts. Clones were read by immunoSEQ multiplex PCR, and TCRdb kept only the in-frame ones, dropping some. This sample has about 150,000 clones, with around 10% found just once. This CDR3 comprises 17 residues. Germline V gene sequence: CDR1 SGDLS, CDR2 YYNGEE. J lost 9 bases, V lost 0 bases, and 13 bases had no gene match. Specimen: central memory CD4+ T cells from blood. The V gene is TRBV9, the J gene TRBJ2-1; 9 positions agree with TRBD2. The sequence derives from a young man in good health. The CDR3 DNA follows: TGTGCCAGCAGCGTAGCAGGTAGCGGGAGTGGGGTGTCTGAGCAGTTCTTC. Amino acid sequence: CASSVAGSGSGVSEQFF.